This T cell receptor beta chain was obtained from a study of cytomegalovirus exposure and HLA in healthy donors. On the study more broadly: Findings of an earlier analysis included about 100 million unique TCR beta sequences from some 200 million T cells.

Findings and limits, study-wide: Reportedly, fewer N-insertions than the 666-donor mean appeared in an Asian-associated ancestry cluster in a later analysis. Analysis performed later showed TCR beta chains linked to HLA being more clonally expanded than equally common others.

In regard to this clone: Its cognate antigen is unknown.

Both 60 Vbeta primers and 13 Jbeta primers went into the PCR. Assay: immunoSEQ multiplex PCR; the TCRdb copy retains only in-frame clones and omits some. The data contain around 64,000 clones, 85% of them seen just once; the ten biggest clones take up around 10%. The sequenced sample consisted of PBMCs. The receptor was isolated from a female donor in good health and CMV-seronegative.

CDR3 coding DNA: TGTGCCAGCAGTGGAGAGGGGGCGCTGGGTGGCTACACCTTC. Its translation is CASSGEGALGGYTF. The chain employs TRBV2 and TRBJ1-2; 7 nucleotides agree with TRBD1. After removal of 4 bases from V and 7 bases from J, the junction contained 9 bases not matched to a gene. The CDR3 totals 14 residues. CDR1 and CDR2 from the germline V gene are SNHLY and FYNNEI. Drawing the rest from reference TRBV2 and TRBJ1-2, the complete variable domain is EPEVTQTPSHQVTQMGQEVILRCVPISNHLYFYWYRQILGQKVEFLVSFYNNEISEKSEIFDDQFSVERPDGSNFTLKIRSTKLEDSAMYFCASSGEGALGGYTFGSGTRLTVV.